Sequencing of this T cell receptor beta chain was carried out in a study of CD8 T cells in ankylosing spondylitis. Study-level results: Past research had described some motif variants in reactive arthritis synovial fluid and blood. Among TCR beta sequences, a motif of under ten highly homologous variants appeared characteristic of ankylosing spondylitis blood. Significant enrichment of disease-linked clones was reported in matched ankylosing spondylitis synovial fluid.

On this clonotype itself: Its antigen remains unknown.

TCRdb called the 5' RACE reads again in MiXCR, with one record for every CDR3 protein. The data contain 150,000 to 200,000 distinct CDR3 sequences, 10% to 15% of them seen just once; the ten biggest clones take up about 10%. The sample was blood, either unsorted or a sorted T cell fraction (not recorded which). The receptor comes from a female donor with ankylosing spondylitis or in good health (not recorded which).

The CDR3 is CASSNVETQYF. CDR3 bases: TGTGCCAGCAGCAACGTGGAGACCCAGTACTTC. V usage is TRBV12-3 or TRBV12-4 and J usage is TRBJ2-5; D is uncertain. The V gene lost 6 bases and the J gene lost 5 bases, with 7 bases spanning the gap. The length of the CDR3 is 11 residues.